This TCR beta chain was observed in a study of T cell responses to AZD1222 COVID-19 vaccine. The V gene's germline CDR1 is SGHAT and CDR2 FQNNGV. The CDR3 has 16 amino acids. V was pared by 2 bases and J by 4 bases, with 18 bases between. Produced via immunoSEQ multiplex PCR; TCRdb's table is partial and in-frame only. The table has approximately 92,000 clones, 70% to 90% seen once. This receptor was taken from an adult in good health. The starting material was peripheral blood, obtained on day 0 of AZD1222 vaccination. This chain joins TRBV11-2 and TRBJ2-7, with D perhaps given as TRBD1 or TRBD2 (5 bases each). In DNA, the CDR3 is TGTGCCAGCAGCTTACAGAGAGGGGCTGCTACTTACGAGCAGTACTTC. This encodes CASSLQRGAATYEQYF.